These 11 T cell receptor beta chains originate from one sample sequenced in a study of blood T cell repertoires in COVID-19. The table came from immunoSEQ multiplex PCR; TCRdb's copy has only in-frame clones and leaves some out. This sample yields roughly 300,000 clones, of which around 85% are seen a single time; roughly 1.5% belongs to the top ten. The source material was peripheral blood. Every receptor here comes from a human donor with COVID-19, enrolled during active disease. The donor label of this sample is uncertain.

J is TRBJ1-1 and V is TRBV12-3 or TRBV12-4, with D possibly matching TRBD1 (6 bases). The CDR3 is made up of 12 amino acids. Trimming stripped 5 bases from V and 10 bases from J, with 14 bases between. The CDR3 DNA sequence: TGTGCCAGCAGTCTGTCCACAGGGACAGCTTTCTTT. The encoded protein is CASSLSTGTAFF.

As for this clone: The junction shows a germline mismatch at one end, possibly a read error. V gene TRBV6-4 combines with J gene TRBJ2-1; 8 nucleotides agree with TRBD2. Per the germline V gene, CDR1 is MRHNA and CDR2 is SNTAGT. The CDR3 runs to 12 residues. CDR3: CASSDSGGRPLF. The CDR3, as DNA: TGTGCCAGCAGTGACTCAGGCGGGAGGCCGCTCTTC.

This clone has just one count. The rearrangement joins TRBV7-2 to TRBJ1-2; no reliable D call. The V gene lost 1 base and the J gene lost 0 bases, with 9 bases spanning the gap. Germline V gene sequence: CDR1 SGHTA, CDR2 FQGNSA. The CDR3 is made up of 15 amino acids. The DNA for the CDR3 is TGTGCCAGCAGCTTAGGGAGGCCCGCTAACTATGGCTACACCTTC. Translating gives CASSLGRPANYGYTF. Together with reference TRBV7-2 and TRBJ1-2, the CDR3 gives the full variable domain: GAGVSQSPSNKVTEKGKDVELRCDPISGHTALYWYRQSLGQGLEFLIYFQGNSAPDKSGLPSDRFSAERTGGSVSTLTIQRTQQEDSAVYLCASSLGRPANYGYTFGSGTRLTVV.

The gene calls are TRBV12-3 or TRBV12-4 and TRBJ2-7; 9 nucleotides align to TRBD2. J gave up 6 bases and V 4 bases, and 4 bases lay outside the gene matches. This CDR3 has 13 amino acids. The CDR3 DNA follows: TGTGCCAGCAGTTCCCTAGCGGGAACCGAGCAGTACTTC. Translated, it gives CASSSLAGTEQYF.

This clone was seen only once. The DNA of the CDR3 is TGTGCCAGCAGTTTAAGAGGGGGGGCAACTAATGAAAAACTGTTTTTT. Amino acids: CASSLRGGATNEKLFF. This sequence joins TRBV28 and TRBJ1-4; TRBD1 is a possible D gene (6 bases). V was pared by 2 bases and J by 0 bases, with 10 bases between. The length of the CDR3 is 16 residues. Germline CDR1 and CDR2: MDHEN and SYDVKM.

V gene TRBV7-2 combines with J gene TRBJ1-6; D uncertain. Per germline, CDR1 SGHTA and CDR2 FQGNSA. Trimming removed 3 bases at V and 5 bases at J, with 2 bases between. The CDR3 has 12 residues. In DNA form, the CDR3 reads TGTGCCAGCAGCTTCAATAATTCACCCCTCCACTTT. It yields the protein CASSFNNSPLHF.

This chain connects TRBV2 to TRBJ2-7; perhaps TRBD1 as D (6 bases). V lost 4 bases to trimming and J lost 5 bases, with 12 bases between them. CDR3 length: 13 amino acids. CDR1 is SNHLY, CDR2 FYNNEI, per germline. The CDR3 DNA is TGTGCCAGCAGTGTGAGGACAGCGGACGAGCAGTACTTC. Translated: CASSVRTADEQYF.

The V gene is TRBV28, the J gene TRBJ1-1; D call uncertain. Germline V gives CDR1 MDHEN, CDR2 SYDVKM. V lost 1 base to trimming and J lost 1 base, with 7 bases between them. CDR3 length equals 14 residues. The CDR3 sequence: CASSLSSGNTEAFF. The CDR3 coding sequence is TGTGCCAGCAGTTTATCATCGGGGAACACTGAAGCTTTCTTT.

The gene calls are TRBV18 and TRBJ2-1; possibly TRBD2 for D (6 bases). The CDR3 has 13 residues. CDR1 and CDR2 from the germline V gene are KGHSH and LQKENI. V shed 4 bases and J shed 5 bases, with 9 bases lying between them. The CDR3 loop is CASSLGLNNEQFF. The CDR3 nucleotides read TGTGCCAGCTCACTAGGACTAAACAATGAGCAGTTCTTC.

This chain uses TRBV11-2 with TRBJ2-3, with 7 bases aligning to TRBD1. Per the germline V gene, CDR1 is SGHAT and CDR2 is FQNNGV. CDR3 length: 17 amino acids. Trimming cost V 2 bases and J 0 bases; bases outside gene matches: 8. CDR3 in DNA: TGTGCCAGCAGCTTACAGGGCGGACAGGCAAGCACAGATACGCAGTATTTT. Translated, it gives CASSLQGGQASTDTQYF.

The chain employs TRBV2 and TRBJ1-5, with D tentatively TRBD1 (6 bases). The germline CDR1 and CDR2 sequences are SNHLY and FYNNEI. V lost 11 bases, J lost 4 bases, and 21 bases lay in between. The CDR3 covers 15 residues. The CDR3 bases are TGTGCCTCCTCGCCGGAGGGGGGGTGGAATCAGCCCCAGCATTTT. Translated, it gives CASSPEGGWNQPQHF.